The present T cell receptor (beta chain) was sequenced within a study of somatic mutations in cytotoxic T cells in rheumatoid arthritis. Some clones are missing from TCRdb's copy, which holds only in-frame ones; the method was immunoSEQ multiplex PCR. The sample records tens of thousands of clones, under 90% being singletons. This clone qualifies as medium-sized. The sequencing sample was made of CD8+ T cells sorted from blood. The receptor's source is a man in his forties in good health.

The CDR3 loop is CASTFEPGLNTEAFF. Written as DNA, the CDR3 is TGCGCCAGCACGTTTGAACCGGGGCTGAACACTGAAGCTTTCTTT. V gene TRBV4-1 combines with J gene TRBJ1-1, with D possibly TRBD1 on 5 matching bases. CDR1 is MGHRA, CDR2 YSYEKL, per germline. The CDR3 is 15 amino acids. Trimming stripped 7 bases from V and 0 bases from J, with 15 bases between.